The source of this T cell receptor beta chain is a study of OX40 agonist ivuxolimab in advanced cancers. This clone showed up just once. The target antigen is unknown. Germline-derived CDR1 and CDR2 are KGHSY and FQNENV. CDR3 length: 15 residues. Trimming took 3 bases from V and 3 from J; bases not matched to a gene: 5. Study-wide points: Researchers did not determine the expanded peripheral T cells' antigen specificity.

The assay was immunoSEQ multiplex PCR, and TCRdb's table has in-frame clones only and misses some. The data hold roughly 88,000 clones, with about 89% observed a single time. The material was CD4+ or CD8+ T cells sorted from blood, obtained in a trial of the OX40 agonist ivuxolimab. The receptor was derived from an adult with an advanced solid tumor such as melanoma, head and neck, liver or kidney cancer. V gene TRBV16 combines with J gene TRBJ1-1, with TRBD1 identical over 9 bases. CDR3 residues: CASSQTGQGHTEAFF. The DNA of the CDR3 is TGTGCCAGCAGCCAGACGGGACAGGGTCACACTGAAGCTTTCTTT. Supplemented by reference TRBV16 and TRBJ1-1, the full variable domain reads GEEVAQTPKHLVRGEGQKAKLYCAPIKGHSYVFWYQQVLKNEFKFLISFQNENVFDETGMPKERFSAKCLPNSPCSLEIQATKLEDSAVYFCASSQTGQGHTEAFFGQGTRLTVV.